A single sample is the source of the 23 T cell receptor beta chains below, sequenced in a study of blood T cell repertoires in COVID-19. Using immunoSEQ multiplex PCR, the repertoire was profiled, and TCRdb retains in-frame clones only, with some absent. The sample holds 80,000 or so clones, 70% to 90% seen once. Sequences were obtained from peripheral blood. These TCRs come from a man between 50 and 59 years old with COVID-19, enrolled during active disease.

The sample holds one count of this clone. This chain connects TRBV5-1 to TRBJ2-3, with 14 nucleotides matching TRBD2. CDR3 length equals 19 residues. Trimming took 5 bases from V and 0 from J; bases not matched to a gene: 11. Per the germline V gene, CDR1 is SGHRS and CDR2 is YFSETQ. CDR3 DNA sequence: TGCGCCAGCAGTTCAGGACTAGCGGGAGGTAGTCCTAGCACAGATACGCAGTATTTT. This codes for CASSSGLAGGSPSTDTQYF.

The genes are TRBV29-1 and TRBJ2-6; 9 nucleotides line up with TRBD2. V trimming: 3 bases; J trimming: 0 bases; junction bases outside the gene matches: 12. There are 19 residues in the CDR3. Looked up from germline, CDR1 is SQVTM and CDR2 is ANQGSEA. The CDR3 bases are TGCAGCGTTGATAACGCCCCTCGCGGGGGGGCCTCTGGGGCCAACGTCCTGACTTTC. Translating gives CSVDNAPRGGASGANVLTF.

The gene calls are TRBV28 and TRBJ1-1; D is perhaps TRBD1 (5 bases). This CDR3 contains 15 residues. Looked up from germline, CDR1 is MDHEN and CDR2 is SYDVKM. V lost 5 bases and J lost 3, with 16 bases in between. The CDR3 nucleotides read TGTGCCAGCAGTCCCCTCGGGGGTATGGACACTGAAGCTTTCTTT. Amino acids: CASSPLGGMDTEAFF.

This chain uses TRBV5-6 with TRBJ1-5; no clear D gene. The CDR3 has 15 amino acids. Trimming removed 2 bases at V and 2 bases at J, with 11 bases between. The germline gives CDR1 SGHDT, CDR2 YYEEEE. As DNA, the CDR3 is TGTGCCAGCAGCTTTTTCGGGGTGGGCAATCAGCCCCAGCATTTT. It is translated as CASSFFGVGNQPQHF.

The rearrangement joins TRBV20-1 to TRBJ1-2, with D unresolved. Germline CDR1 is DFQATT and CDR2 is SNEGSKA (reference sequence). Deletions cut 3 bases from V and 8 bases from J, with 7 bases between. The CDR3 consists of 10 residues. The CDR3 DNA is TGCAGTGCTAGCGTCGAGGGCTACACCTTC. The encoded protein is CSASVEGYTF.

V usage is TRBV10-3 and J usage is TRBJ1-3; no firm D call. The germline V and J ends were trimmed by 4 bases and 1 base, with 8 bases remaining between them. From germline, CDR1 is ENHRY and CDR2 SYGVKD. There are 14 residues in the CDR3. CDR3 in amino acids: CAISGSGSGNTIYF. As DNA, the CDR3 is TGTGCCATCAGTGGTAGTGGTTCTGGAAACACCATATATTTT.

The chain joins TRBV5-1 to TRBJ2-1, with TRBD2 matching 9 bases. The ends lost 4 bases at V and 8 bases at J; junction bases unmatched: 10. The germline CDR1 and CDR2 sequences are SGHRS and YFSETQ. The CDR3 covers 15 residues. Here the CDR3 reads CASSPGVVAGDEQFF. The CDR3 region has the DNA TGCGCCAGCAGCCCCGGGGTGGTAGCGGGGGATGAGCAGTTCTTC.

The rearrangement links TRBV10-3 to TRBJ2-5, with D possibly being TRBD1 (5 bases). Germline values: CDR1 ENHRY, CDR2 SYGVKD. The CDR3 runs 11 residues. The V gene lost 8 bases and the J gene lost 7 bases, with 11 bases spanning the gap. CDR3 coding DNA: TGTGCCATCGGGGCATCGGGGACCCAGTACTTC. It codes for CAIGASGTQYF.

The gene calls are TRBV11-2 and TRBJ2-5, with 10 bases identical to TRBD2. The CDR3 is made up of 17 amino acids. The J segment lost 5 bases and the V segment lost 4 bases, leaving 13 bases of the junction unmatched. Per the germline V gene, CDR1 is SGHAT and CDR2 is FQNNGV. CDR3 sequence reads: CASSSPEVAGGGETQYF. The CDR3 coding sequence is TGTGCCAGCAGCTCCCCGGAGGTAGCGGGAGGTGGGGAGACCCAGTACTTC. Supplemented by reference TRBV11-2 and TRBJ2-5, the full variable domain reads EAGVAQSPRYKIIEKRQSVAFWCNPISGHATLYWYQQILGQGPKLLIQFQNNGVVDDSQLPKDRFSAERLKGVDSTLKIQPAKLEDSAVYLCASSSPEVAGGGETQYFGPGTRLLVL.

The rearrangement joins TRBV19 to TRBJ1-5, with TRBD1 identical over 7 bases. This CDR3 region has 14 residues. CDR1 is LNHDA, CDR2 SQIVND, per germline (reference sequence). J gave up 5 bases and V 4 bases, and 5 bases lay outside the gene matches. In nucleotides, the CDR3 is TGTGCCAGTAGTAGAAGGGACAGCCATCAGCCCCAGCATTTT. It yields the protein CASSRRDSHQPQHF.

V gene TRBV6-5 combines with J gene TRBJ2-3, with D maybe TRBD2 (5 bases). The CDR3 contains 15 residues. Germline V CDR1 and CDR2: MNHEY, SVGAGI. The ends were cut back, 0 bases at V and 0 bases at J, with 7 bases in the middle. For the CDR3, the DNA is TGTGCCAGCAGTTACTCCGGGGTGAGCACAGATACGCAGTATTTT. Translating gives CASSYSGVSTDTQYF.

The chain combines TRBV2 with TRBJ2-1; no firm D call. Trimming left V 7 bases short and J 6 bases short, with 7 bases between. This CDR3 is 11 amino acids long. The V gene's germline CDR1 is SNHLY and CDR2 FYNNEI. DNA for the CDR3: TGTGCCAGCATCCAGCGCAATGAGCAGTTCTTC. Translated, it gives CASIQRNEQFF.

The chain is built from TRBV20-1 and TRBJ1-6; D gene unclear. Germline CDR1 is DFQATT and CDR2 is SNEGSKA (reference sequence). Trimming cost V 3 bases and J 7 bases, with 7 bases left between them. The CDR3 sequence is 12 residues long. The CDR3 spells CSASFQNSPLHF. The CDR3 DNA sequence: TGCAGTGCTAGTTTCCAGAATTCACCCCTCCACTTT.

DNA for the CDR3: TGTGCCAGTGAGGATTGGACAGGGACCTATGGCTACACCTTC. This sequence encodes CASEDWTGTYGYTF. The genes are TRBV19 and TRBJ1-2, with 8 bases lining up with TRBD1. The germline CDR1 and CDR2 sequences are LNHDA and SQIVND (reference sequence). The CDR3 length is 14 residues. The junction had 9 bases not matched to a gene; V was cut back by 8 bases and J by 4 bases. Full variable domain (rest looked up from reference TRBV19 and TRBJ1-2): DGGITQSPKYLFRKEGQNVTLSCEQNLNHDAMYWYRQDPGQGLRLIYYSQIVNDFQKGDIAEGYSVSREKKESFPLTVTSAQKNPTAFYLCASEDWTGTYGYTFGSGTRLTVV.

The rearrangement links TRBV11-3 to TRBJ2-3, with TRBD2 identical over 10 bases. V lost 1 base, J lost 4 bases, and 5 bases stayed unmatched. The CDR3 length is 16 residues. The germline V gene has CDR1 SGHNT and CDR2 YENEEA. As DNA, the CDR3 is TGTGCCAGCAGCTTAGGGCTAGCGGGAGTTGCAGATACGCAGTATTTT. Translated, it gives CASSLGLAGVADTQYF.

This sequence joins TRBV29-1 and TRBJ1-1; D not certain. This CDR3 region has 10 residues. Trimming cost V 4 bases and J 7 bases, with 7 bases left between them. Germline V lookup: CDR1 SQVTM, CDR2 ANQGSEA. The CDR3 DNA reads as TGCAGCGTTGTTCCTATTGAAGCTTTCTTT. Translated, it gives CSVVPIEAFF.

This chain joins TRBV18 and TRBJ2-2, with TRBD1 matching 10 bases. This CDR3 contains 16 residues. CDR1 and CDR2 (germline): KGHSH, LQKENI. With V trimmed by 4 bases and J by 4 bases, 6 bases remained unmatched. The DNA of the CDR3 is TGTGCCAGCTCACGCGACAGGGGGCGCCTCACCGGGGAGCTGTTTTTT. Translating gives CASSRDRGRLTGELFF.

The chain combines TRBV30 with TRBJ1-5, with D unclear. This CDR3 is 14 amino acids long. The germline CDR1 and CDR2 sequences are GTSNPN and SVGIG (reference sequence). Trimming left V 1 base short and J 7 bases short, with 14 bases between. CDR3 bases: TGTGCCTGGAGTGCCCGCCTAATCGGGCAGCCCCAGCATTTT. This gives the protein CAWSARLIGQPQHF.

This chain links TRBV7-9 with TRBJ2-1; D is possibly TRBD1 (5 bases). V was pared by 0 bases and J by 0 bases, with 15 bases between. Germline-derived CDR1 and CDR2 are SEHNR and FQNEAQ (reference sequence). The CDR3 runs 18 residues. CDR3 nucleotide sequence: TGTGCCAGCAGCTTAGCCGGACACATAGTGAGCTCCTACAATGAGCAGTTCTTC. Protein product: CASSLAGHIVSSYNEQFF.

The count of this clone is one. The chain combines TRBV19 with TRBJ2-3, with D hard to call. V was pared by 5 bases and J by 6 bases, with 9 bases between. CDR1 and CDR2 from the germline V gene are LNHDA and SQIVND (reference sequence). CDR3 length equals 12 residues. CDR3: CASSPARDTQYF. CDR3 coding DNA: TGTGCCAGTAGTCCCGCCAGGGATACGCAGTATTTT.

The chain is built from TRBV18 and TRBJ1-5, with TRBD1 matching over 9 bases. The length of the CDR3 is 15 residues. CDR1 is KGHSH, CDR2 LQKENI, per germline. V shed 2 bases and J 2 bases; nucleotides not matched to a gene: 1. The CDR3 bases are TGTGCCAGCTCACCAAGGACAGGGGGCAATCAGCCCCAGCATTTT. Translation gives CASSPRTGGNQPQHF.

V gene TRBV6-6 combines with J gene TRBJ1-1; tentative D call: TRBD1 (6 bases). The length of the CDR3 is 15 residues. Trimming stripped 6 bases from V and 0 bases from J, with 14 bases between. Germline V gives CDR1 MNHNY, CDR2 SVGAGI (reference sequence). The DNA for the CDR3 is TGTGCCAGCAGGAACCTCGGACAGATGAACACTGAAGCTTTCTTT. It is translated as CASRNLGQMNTEAFF.

This chain joins TRBV18 and TRBJ1-1, with TRBD1 matching over 8 bases. V shed 5 bases and J 0 bases; nucleotides not matched to a gene: 14. The CDR3 extends over 18 amino acids. CDR1 is KGHSH, CDR2 LQKENI, per germline. Here the CDR3 DNA reads TGTGCCAGCTCATTATCGACAGGGGCGGTGGTCATGAACACTGAAGCTTTCTTT. As protein: CASSLSTGAVVMNTEAFF.